The clone carrying this TCR beta chain came up a few times. TCRdb used MiXCR to reprocess the 5' RACE reads, holding one entry per CDR3 protein. This table has about 68,000 distinct CDR3 sequences, 11% appearing once. This sample was included in a study of early T cells in non-severe SARS-CoV-2 infection. CDR1 is MGHRA, CDR2 YSYEKL, per germline. Losses at the gene ends were 1 base for V and 3 bases for J; bases not matched to a gene: 8. This CDR3 region has 16 residues. The receptor's source is an adult who was a healthcare worker with PCR-confirmed SARS-CoV-2 infection or an uninfected control (not recorded which). Input material: whole blood. V is TRBV4-1 and J is TRBJ2-7; 8 bases agree with TRBD1. CDR3 residues: CASSQGIGTGIYEQYF. For the CDR3, the DNA is TGCGCCAGCAGCCAAGGAATCGGGACAGGAATCTACGAGCAGTACTTC.